Sequencing of this T cell receptor beta chain was carried out in a study of T cells after yellow fever vaccination. TCR cDNA was made by 5'RACE template switching, adding a universal primer site and UMIs. TCRdb re-called the 5' RACE reads with MiXCR, one entry per CDR3 protein. The table lists hundreds of thousands of distinct CDR3 sequences, around 20% of them singletons. This clonotype showed up just a few times. Its antigen is still unknown. Study-wide results and caveats: Researchers report a weaker secondary response that nonetheless peaked faster, day 5 versus 15. Post-booster samples contained most primary-vaccination clones (just under 98% CD4, around 88% CD8).

The input for sequencing was PBMCs, taken before the yellow fever booster vaccination. The clonotype originates from a man aged 18 to 29 who received the YFV17D yellow fever vaccine.

The CDR3 DNA sequence: TGTGCCACCACAGAGGGGAAGGGGAGCACAGATACGCAGTATTTT. As protein: CATTEGKGSTDTQYF. This chain links TRBV24-1 with TRBJ2-3; possibly TRBD1 or TRBD2 for D (5 bases each). Germline assignment: CDR1 KGHDR and CDR2 SFDVKD. V was shortened by 8 bases and J by 0 bases, with 14 bases between the two germline ends. CDR3 size: 15 residues.